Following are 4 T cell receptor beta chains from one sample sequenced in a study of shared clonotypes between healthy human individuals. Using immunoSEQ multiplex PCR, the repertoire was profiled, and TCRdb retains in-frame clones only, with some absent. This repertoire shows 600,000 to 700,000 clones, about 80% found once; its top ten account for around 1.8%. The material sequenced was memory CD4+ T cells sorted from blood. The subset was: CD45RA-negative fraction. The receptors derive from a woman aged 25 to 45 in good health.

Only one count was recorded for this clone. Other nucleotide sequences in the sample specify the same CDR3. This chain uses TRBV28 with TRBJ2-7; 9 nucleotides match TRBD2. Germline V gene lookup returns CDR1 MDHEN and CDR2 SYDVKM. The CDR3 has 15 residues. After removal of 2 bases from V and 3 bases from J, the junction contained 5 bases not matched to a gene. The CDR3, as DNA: TGTGCCAGCAGTTTAGGAGCGGGAGGTATCTACGAGCAGTACTTC. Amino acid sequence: CASSLGAGGIYEQYF.

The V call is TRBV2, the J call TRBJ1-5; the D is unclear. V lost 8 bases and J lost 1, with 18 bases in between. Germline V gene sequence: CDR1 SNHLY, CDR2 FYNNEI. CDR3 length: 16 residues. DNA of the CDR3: TGTGCCAGCGGGAGACACACCACCACGAGCAATCAGCCCCAGCATTTT. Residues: CASGRHTTTSNQPQHF.

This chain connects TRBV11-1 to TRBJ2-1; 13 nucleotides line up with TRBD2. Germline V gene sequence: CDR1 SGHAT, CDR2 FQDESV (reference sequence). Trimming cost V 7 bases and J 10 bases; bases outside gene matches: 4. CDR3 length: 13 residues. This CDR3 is CASNPGLAGEQFF. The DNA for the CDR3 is TGTGCCAGCAATCCGGGACTAGCGGGGGAGCAGTTCTTC.

CDR3 sequence (DNA): TGTGCCAGCCGGTCTAGTAGTGCGGGAGACACCGGGGAGCTGTTTTTT. Translation gives CASRSSSAGDTGELFF. This chain joins TRBV28 and TRBJ2-2; 7 bases align to TRBD2. The germline V gene has CDR1 MDHEN and CDR2 SYDVKM. The CDR3 covers 16 residues. The V and J ends lost 8 bases and 3 bases, in that order; junction bases with no gene match: 12.